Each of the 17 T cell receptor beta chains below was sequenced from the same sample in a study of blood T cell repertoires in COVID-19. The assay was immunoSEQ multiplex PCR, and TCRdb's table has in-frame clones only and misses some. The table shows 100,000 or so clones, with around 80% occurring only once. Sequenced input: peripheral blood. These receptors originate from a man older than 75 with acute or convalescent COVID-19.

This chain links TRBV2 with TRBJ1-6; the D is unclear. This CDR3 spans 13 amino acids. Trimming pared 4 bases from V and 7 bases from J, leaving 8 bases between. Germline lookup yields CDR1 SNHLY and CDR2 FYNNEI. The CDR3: CASSATLNSPLHF. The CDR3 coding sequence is TGTGCCAGCAGTGCCACACTAAATTCACCCCTCCACTTT.

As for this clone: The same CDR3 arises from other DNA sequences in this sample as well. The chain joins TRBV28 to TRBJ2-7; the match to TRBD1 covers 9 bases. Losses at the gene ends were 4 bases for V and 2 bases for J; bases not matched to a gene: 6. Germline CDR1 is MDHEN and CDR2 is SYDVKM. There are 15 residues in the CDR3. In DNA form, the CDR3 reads TGTGCCAGCAGTTCCCCGGGACAGGGAACCTACGAGCAGTACTTC. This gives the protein CASSSPGQGTYEQYF. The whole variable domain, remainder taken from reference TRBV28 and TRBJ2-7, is DVKVTQSSRYLVKRTGEKVFLECVQDMDHENMFWYRQDPGLGLRLIYFSYDVKMKEKGDIPEGYSVSREKKERFSLILESASTNQTSMYLCASSSPGQGTYEQYFGPGTRLTVT.

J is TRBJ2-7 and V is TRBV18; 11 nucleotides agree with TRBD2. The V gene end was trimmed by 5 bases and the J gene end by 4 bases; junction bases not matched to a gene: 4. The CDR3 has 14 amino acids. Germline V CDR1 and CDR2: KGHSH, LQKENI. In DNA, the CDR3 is TGTGCCAGCTCAACACGGACTAGCGGGTACGAGCAGTACTTC. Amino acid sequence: CASSTRTSGYEQYF.

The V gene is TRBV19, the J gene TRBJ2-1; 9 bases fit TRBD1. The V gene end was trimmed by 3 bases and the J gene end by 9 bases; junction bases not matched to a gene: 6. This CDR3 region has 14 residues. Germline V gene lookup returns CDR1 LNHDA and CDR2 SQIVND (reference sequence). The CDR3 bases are TGTGCCAGTAGTATTGGCGACAGGGGGAGTGAGCAGTTCTTC. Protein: CASSIGDRGSEQFF.

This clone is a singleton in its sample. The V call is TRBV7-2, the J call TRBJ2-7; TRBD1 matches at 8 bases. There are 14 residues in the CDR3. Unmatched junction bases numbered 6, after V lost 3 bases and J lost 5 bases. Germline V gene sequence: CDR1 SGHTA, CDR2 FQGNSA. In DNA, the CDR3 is TGTGCCAGCAGCTTGGACAGGGTGGTTCACGAGCAGTACTTC. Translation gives CASSLDRVVHEQYF.

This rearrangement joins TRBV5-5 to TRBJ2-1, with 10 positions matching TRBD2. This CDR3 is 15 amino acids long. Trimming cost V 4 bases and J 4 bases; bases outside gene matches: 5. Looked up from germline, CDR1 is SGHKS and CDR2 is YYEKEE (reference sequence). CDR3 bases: TGTGCCAGCAGCCAGGGACTAGCGACTTACAATGAGCAGTTCTTC. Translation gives CASSQGLATYNEQFF.

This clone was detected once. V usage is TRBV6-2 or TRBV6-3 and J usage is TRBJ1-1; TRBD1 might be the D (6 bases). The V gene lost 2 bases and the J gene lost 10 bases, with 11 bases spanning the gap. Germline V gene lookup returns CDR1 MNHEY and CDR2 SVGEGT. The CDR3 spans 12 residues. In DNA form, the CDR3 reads TGTGCCAGCAGTTACGTGGGGGGGGCAGCTTTCTTT. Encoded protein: CASSYVGGAAFF.

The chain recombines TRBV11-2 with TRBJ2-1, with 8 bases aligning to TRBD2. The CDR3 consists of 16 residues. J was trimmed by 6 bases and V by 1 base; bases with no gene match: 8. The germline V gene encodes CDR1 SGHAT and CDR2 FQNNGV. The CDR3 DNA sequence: TGTGCCAGCAGCTTAGTGCCGGGACTAGACGGCAATGAGCAGTTCTTC. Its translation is CASSLVPGLDGNEQFF.

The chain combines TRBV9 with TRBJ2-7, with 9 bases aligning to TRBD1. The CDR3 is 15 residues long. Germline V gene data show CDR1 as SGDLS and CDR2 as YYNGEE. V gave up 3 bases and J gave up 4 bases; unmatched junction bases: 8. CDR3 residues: CASSAGTGSSYEQYF. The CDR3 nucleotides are TGTGCCAGCAGCGCCGGGACAGGGAGTTCGTACGAGCAGTACTTC.

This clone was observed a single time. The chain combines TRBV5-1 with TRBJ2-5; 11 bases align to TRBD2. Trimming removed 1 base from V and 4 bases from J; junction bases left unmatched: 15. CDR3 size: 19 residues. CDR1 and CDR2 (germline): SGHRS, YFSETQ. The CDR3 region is CASSLPTTSGSLRGETQYF. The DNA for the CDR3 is TGCGCCAGCAGCTTGCCTACCACTAGCGGGAGTCTCAGGGGAGAGACCCAGTACTTC.

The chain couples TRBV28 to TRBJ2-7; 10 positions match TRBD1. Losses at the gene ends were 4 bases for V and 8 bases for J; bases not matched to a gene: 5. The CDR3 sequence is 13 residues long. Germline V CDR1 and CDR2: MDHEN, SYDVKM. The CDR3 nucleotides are TGTGCCAGCAGTTCGCCGGGACAGGGGAAGCAGTACTTC. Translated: CASSSPGQGKQYF.

For the CDR3, the DNA is TGTGCCTGTCGGTCCAGGGTGGATGCTTTCTTT. It translates to CACRSRVDAFF. This chain connects TRBV30 to TRBJ1-1; D perhaps matches TRBD1 (5 bases). The germline V and J ends were trimmed by 6 bases and 11 bases, with 16 bases remaining between them. There are 11 residues in the CDR3. Germline loops: CDR1 GTSNPN, CDR2 SVGIG (reference sequence).

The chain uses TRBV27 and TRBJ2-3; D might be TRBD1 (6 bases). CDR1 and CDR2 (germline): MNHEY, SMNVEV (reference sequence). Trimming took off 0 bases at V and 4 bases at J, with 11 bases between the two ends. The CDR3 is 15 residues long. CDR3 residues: CASSLSRQGSDTQYF. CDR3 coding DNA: TGTGCCAGCAGTTTATCCCGTCAGGGGTCAGATACGCAGTATTTT.

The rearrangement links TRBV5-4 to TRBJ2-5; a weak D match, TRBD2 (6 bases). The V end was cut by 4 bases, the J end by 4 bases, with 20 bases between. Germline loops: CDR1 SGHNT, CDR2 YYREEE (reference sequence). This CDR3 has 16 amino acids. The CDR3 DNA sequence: TGTGCCAGCAGCCCGGTTGGACGGGAGAGTGGAGAGACCCAGTACTTC. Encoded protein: CASSPVGRESGETQYF.

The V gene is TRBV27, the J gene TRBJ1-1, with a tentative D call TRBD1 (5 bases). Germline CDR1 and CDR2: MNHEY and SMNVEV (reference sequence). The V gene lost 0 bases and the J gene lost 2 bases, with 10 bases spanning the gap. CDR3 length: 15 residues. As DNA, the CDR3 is TGTGCCAGCAGTTTATCGGGCAGGGTTAACACTGAAGCTTTCTTT. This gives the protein CASSLSGRVNTEAFF.

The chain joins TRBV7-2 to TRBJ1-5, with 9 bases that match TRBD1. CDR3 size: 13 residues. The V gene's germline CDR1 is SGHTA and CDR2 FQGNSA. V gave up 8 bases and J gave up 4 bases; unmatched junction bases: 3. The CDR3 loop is CASGGQGNQPQHF. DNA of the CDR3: TGTGCCAGCGGGGGACAGGGAAATCAGCCCCAGCATTTT.

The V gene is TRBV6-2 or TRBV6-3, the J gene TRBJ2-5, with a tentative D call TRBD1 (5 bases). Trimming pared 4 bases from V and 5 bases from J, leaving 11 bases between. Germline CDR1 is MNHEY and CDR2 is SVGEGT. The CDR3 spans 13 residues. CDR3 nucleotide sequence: TGTGCCAGCAGTTCCCAGGGTCTGGAGACCCAGTACTTC. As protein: CASSSQGLETQYF.